The rows below give T cell receptor beta chains drawn from one sample of a study of blood T cell repertoires in COVID-19. TCRdb keeps only in-frame clones here, not all; method: immunoSEQ multiplex PCR. The sample yields approximately 400,000 clones, 70% to 90% seen once. The sample taken for sequencing was PBMCs or T cells enriched from blood (not recorded which). The receptor source for this set is a woman younger than 30 who had recovered from COVID-19. The CDR3 runs from the conserved cysteine through the conserved F or W. Fields, in order: D gene, J gene, clone size, CDR3 length, V gene, CDR3 protein, CDR3 DNA. D genes are given only for firm matches. Rows give clone size only sometimes, using once, few, many, or a class for an expanded clone.

D: TRBD1; J: TRBJ1-1; size: .; length: 15; V: TRBV9; CDR3: CASSPTGGLNTEAFF; DNA: TGTGCCAGCAGCCCGACAGGGGGACTGAACACTGAAGCTTTCTTT
D: TRBD1; J: TRBJ2-7; size: .; length: 14; V: TRBV5-1; CDR3: CASSLGQGLNEQYF; DNA: TGCGCCAGCAGCTTGGGACAGGGTTTAAACGAGCAGTACTTC
D: TRBD1; J: TRBJ2-6; size: .; length: 17; V: TRBV19; CDR3: CASSIQGQSSGANVLTF; DNA: TGTGCCAGTAGTATCCAGGGACAGAGCTCTGGGGCCAACGTCCTGACTTTC
D: .; J: TRBJ2-7; size: .; length: 17; V: TRBV4-1; CDR3: CASSQDQVAGHTREQYF; DNA: TGCGCCAGCAGCCAAGATCAGGTAGCAGGACATACTCGGGAGCAGTACTTC
D: TRBD1; J: TRBJ1-5; size: .; length: 15; V: TRBV6-5; CDR3: CASSPRDRQNQPQHF; DNA: TGTGCCAGCAGCCCACGGGACAGGCAAAATCAGCCCCAGCATTTT
D: TRBD2; J: TRBJ2-2; size: .; length: 15; V: TRBV30; CDR3: CAWTLSGVNTGELFF; DNA: TGTGCCTGGACCTTAAGCGGGGTTAACACCGGGGAGCTGTTTTTT
D: .; J: TRBJ1-4; size: .; length: 14; V: TRBV5-1; CDR3: CASSLRTGDEKLFF; DNA: TGCGCCAGCAGCTTGAGGACGGGGGATGAAAAACTGTTTTTT
D: .; J: TRBJ1-2; size: .; length: 13; V: TRBV5-1; CDR3: CASSLGGGNGYTF; DNA: TGCGCCAGCAGCTTGGGGGGAGGGAATGGCTACACCTTC
D: .; J: TRBJ2-5; size: .; length: 13; V: TRBV6-5; CDR3: CASSYTEKETQYF; DNA: TGTGCCAGCAGTTACACGGAGAAAGAGACCCAGTACTTC
D: TRBD2; J: TRBJ2-1; size: .; length: 16; V: TRBV7-2; CDR3: CASSQVGAGAYNEQFF; DNA: TGTGCCAGCAGTCAGGTGGGAGCGGGGGCTTACAATGAGCAGTTCTTC
D: .; J: TRBJ1-6; size: .; length: 14; V: TRBV6-5; CDR3: CASSPPGQPFTLHF; DNA: TGTGCCAGCAGCCCCCCTGGACAACCCTTCACCCTCCACTTT
D: .; J: TRBJ2-5; size: .; length: 12; V: TRBV7-9; CDR3: CASSWTQETQYF; DNA: TGTGCCAGCAGCTGGACTCAAGAGACCCAGTACTTC
D: .; J: TRBJ1-4; size: .; length: 12; V: TRBV9; CDR3: CASSVEQGKLFF; DNA: TGTGCCAGCAGCGTAGAACAGGGTAAACTGTTTTTT
D: TRBD1; J: TRBJ2-6; size: .; length: 15; V: TRBV6-5; CDR3: CASRTTGPWANVLTF; DNA: TGTGCCAGCAGGACGACAGGGCCCTGGGCCAACGTCCTGACTTTC
D: .; J: TRBJ1-2; size: .; length: 14; V: TRBV5-6; CDR3: CASSLGGRDYGYTF; DNA: TGTGCCAGCAGCTTGGGAGGGAGGGACTATGGCTACACCTTC
D: .; J: TRBJ2-5; size: .; length: 15; V: TRBV7-9; CDR3: CASSVLSGDEETQYF; DNA: TGTGCCAGCAGCGTCCTCTCAGGGGACGAAGAGACCCAGTACTTC
D: TRBD1; J: TRBJ1-1; size: .; length: 16; V: TRBV4-1; CDR3: CASSPPRTGLNTEAFF; DNA: TGCGCCAGCAGCCCGCCCCGGACAGGCTTGAACACTGAAGCTTTCTTT
D: TRBD2; J: TRBJ2-3; size: .; length: 15; V: TRBV24-1; CDR3: CATSVAGRGADTQYF; DNA: TGTGCCACCAGTGTGGCGGGGAGGGGAGCAGATACGCAGTATTTT
D: .; J: TRBJ2-4; size: .; length: 16; V: TRBV28; CDR3: CASTPQGRAAKNIQYF; DNA: TGTGCCAGCACCCCCCAGGGGCGCGCTGCCAAAAACATTCAGTACTTC
D: TRBD1; J: TRBJ1-3; size: .; length: 14; V: TRBV3-1/TRBV3-2; CDR3: CASRGTGGGNTIYF; DNA: TGTGCCAGCAGAGGGACAGGGGGCGGAAACACCATATATTTT
D: TRBD1; J: TRBJ1-1; size: .; length: 13; V: TRBV3-1/TRBV3-2; CDR3: CASSPRQGNEAFF; DNA: TGTGCCAGCAGCCCCCGACAGGGTAACGAAGCTTTCTTT
D: .; J: TRBJ2-3; size: once; length: 14; V: TRBV6-6; CDR3: CASSAGSVTDTQYF; DNA: TGTGCCAGCAGTGCGGGGTCAGTCACAGATACGCAGTATTTT
D: TRBD1; J: TRBJ1-3; size: .; length: 16; V: TRBV7-9; CDR3: CASSVRTGGAGNTIYF; DNA: TGTGCCAGCAGCGTGCGGACAGGGGGCGCAGGAAACACCATATATTTT
D: TRBD2; J: TRBJ2-1; size: .; length: 21; V: TRBV3-1/TRBV3-2; CDR3: CASSQDLAGGPRFSSYNEQFF; DNA: TGTGCCAGCAGCCAAGATCTGGCGGGGGGGCCCCGGTTTAGCTCCTACAATGAGCAGTTCTTC
D: .; J: TRBJ1-5; size: once; length: 14; V: TRBV7-9; CDR3: CASSPDRRNQPQHF; DNA: TGTGCCAGCAGCCCCGACAGGCGAAATCAGCCCCAGCATTTT
D: .; J: TRBJ2-5; size: once; length: 15; V: TRBV6-2/TRBV6-3; CDR3: CASSYEYRDQETQYF; DNA: TGTGCCAGCAGTTACGAATACAGGGACCAAGAGACCCAGTACTTC
D: TRBD2; J: TRBJ2-3; size: .; length: 15; V: TRBV19; CDR3: CATNTGTSETDTQYF; DNA: TGTGCCACCAACACCGGGACTAGTGAAACAGATACGCAGTATTTT
D: TRBD2; J: TRBJ2-3; size: .; length: 16; V: TRBV13; CDR3: CASSPGTSGLTDTQYF; DNA: TGTGCCAGCAGCCCCGGGACTAGCGGGCTCACAGATACGCAGTATTTT
D: .; J: TRBJ1-1; size: once; length: 12; V: TRBV19; CDR3: CASRDMNTEAFF; DNA: TGTGCCAGTAGGGACATGAACACTGAAGCTTTCTTT
D: .; J: TRBJ2-5; size: .; length: 15; V: TRBV7-2; CDR3: CASSLSGGVEETQYF; DNA: TGTGCCAGCAGCCTAAGTGGAGGGGTAGAGGAGACCCAGTACTTC
D: TRBD1; J: TRBJ1-2; size: .; length: 18; V: TRBV19; CDR3: CASSIGASTGTGSYGYTF; DNA: TGTGCCAGTAGTATTGGGGCGTCTACGGGGACAGGGAGCTATGGCTACACCTTC
D: .; J: TRBJ1-5; size: .; length: 11; V: TRBV19; CDR3: CASRGATSQHF; DNA: TGTGCCAGTAGGGGGGCTACTTCCCAGCATTTT
D: TRBD1; J: TRBJ1-5; size: once; length: 14; V: TRBV28; CDR3: CASSHGQGRQPQHF; DNA: TGTGCCAGCAGTCATGGACAGGGGAGGCAGCCCCAGCATTTT
D: .; J: TRBJ1-1; size: .; length: 14; V: TRBV2; CDR3: CASSEFRGNTEAFF; DNA: TGTGCCAGCAGTGAATTCAGGGGGAACACTGAAGCTTTCTTT
D: .; J: TRBJ2-2; size: .; length: 13; V: TRBV29-1; CDR3: CSVESGDTGELFF; DNA: TGCAGCGTTGAATCCGGGGACACCGGGGAGCTGTTTTTT
D: TRBD1; J: TRBJ2-7; size: .; length: 13; V: TRBV30; CDR3: CACSGQGQGEQYF; DNA: TGTGCCTGTTCGGGACAGGGGCAGGGCGAGCAGTACTTC
D: TRBD2; J: TRBJ2-3; size: .; length: 16; V: TRBV24-1; CDR3: CATSDFSSGGRNTQYF; DNA: TGTGCCACCAGTGATTTCTCTAGCGGGGGGAGGAATACGCAGTATTTT
D: .; J: TRBJ1-1; size: .; length: 13; V: TRBV13; CDR3: CASRLTQPTEAFF; DNA: TGTGCCAGCAGGCTCACACAGCCCACTGAAGCTTTCTTT